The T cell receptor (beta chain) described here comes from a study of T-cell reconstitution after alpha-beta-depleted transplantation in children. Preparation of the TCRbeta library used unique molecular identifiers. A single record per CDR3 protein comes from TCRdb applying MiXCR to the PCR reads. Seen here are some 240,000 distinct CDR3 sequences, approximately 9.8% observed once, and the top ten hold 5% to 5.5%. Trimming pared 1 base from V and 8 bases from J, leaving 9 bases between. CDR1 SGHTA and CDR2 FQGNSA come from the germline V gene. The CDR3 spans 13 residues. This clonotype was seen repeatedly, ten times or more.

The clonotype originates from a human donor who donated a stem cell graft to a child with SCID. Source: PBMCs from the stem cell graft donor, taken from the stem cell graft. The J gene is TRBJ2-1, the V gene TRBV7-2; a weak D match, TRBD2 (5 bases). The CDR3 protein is CASSLVSGDEQFF. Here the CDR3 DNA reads TGTGCCAGCAGCTTAGTATCCGGGGATGAGCAGTTCTTC.